The clone carrying this TCR beta chain was seen ten or more times. Genomic DNA templated the TCR beta VDJ and CDR3 profiling. TCRdb independently ran MiXCR on the reads; one entry per CDR3 protein. The table includes some 92,000 distinct CDR3 sequences, about 63% detected once. With 0 bases clipped from V and 1 base from J, the junction kept 2 bases outside the gene matches. In germline, CDR1 is ENHRY, CDR2 SYGVKD. This CDR3 has 15 amino acids. This sample is part of a study of CD8+CD57+ T cells in acquired aplastic anemia. CD8+CD57+ cell expansion, shown by flow cytometry, had occurred in the patients selected for sequencing.

The sequenced material came from sorted CD4+, CD8+, or CD8+CD57+ T cells (not recorded which) from PBMCs. The receptor comes from a human donor with aplastic anemia. The rearrangement links TRBV10-3 to TRBJ2-5; 7 nucleotides match TRBD2. The CDR3 spells CAISESGGGQETQYF. CDR3 DNA: TGTGCCATCAGTGAGTCGGGGGGGGGCCAAGAGACCCAGTACTTC.